What follows are 15 T cell receptor beta chains derived from one specimen sequenced in a study of shared clonotypes between healthy human individuals. Method: immunoSEQ multiplex PCR; TCRdb's copy keeps in-frame clones and lacks some. The repertoire holds about 660,000 clones, with about 74% as singletons. The source material was memory CD4+ T cells sorted from blood. The subset here: CD45RA-negative fraction. The source of these receptors is a woman aged 30 to 39 in good health.

V is TRBV28 and J is TRBJ2-7, with 13 nucleotides matching TRBD2. There are 14 residues in the CDR3. Per the germline V gene, CDR1 is MDHEN and CDR2 is SYDVKM. The J segment lost 3 bases and the V segment lost 8 bases, leaving 4 bases of the junction unmatched. The CDR3 DNA sequence: TGTGCCAGCGAGGGACTAGCGGGACTCTACGAGCAGTACTTC. This translates into CASEGLAGLYEQYF.

The chain links TRBV2 to TRBJ2-1, with D unresolved. This CDR3 contains 13 residues. The germline gives CDR1 SNHLY, CDR2 FYNNEI. Trimming shortened V by 5 bases and J by 9 bases, and 14 bases separated the two germline ends. The CDR3 loop is CASSIIRDGEQFF. The CDR3 nucleotides are TGTGCCAGCAGTATAATCCGTGACGGTGAGCAGTTCTTC.

The sample holds a few counts of this clone. V and J are TRBV7-9 and TRBJ1-1; D is uncertain. Trimming took 2 bases from V and 3 from J, leaving 10 bases between them. The CDR3 spans 14 residues. Germline V CDR1 and CDR2: SEHNR, FQNEAQ (reference sequence). DNA for the CDR3: TGTGCCAGCAGCTTATCGACCAGTTACACTGAAGCTTTCTTT. Its translation: CASSLSTSYTEAFF. Using reference TRBV7-9 and TRBJ1-1 for the parts outside the CDR3, the full variable domain is DTGVSQNPRHKITKRGQNVTFRCDPISEHNRLYWYRQTLGQGPEFLTYFQNEAQLEKSRLLSDRFSAERPKGSFSTLEIQRTEQGDSAMYLCASSLSTSYTEAFFGQGTRLTVV.

This chain connects TRBV6-1 to TRBJ1-1, with 7 bases that match TRBD1. Germline trimming cut 6 bases from V and 0 bases from J; bases unmatched to any gene: 7. The CDR3 is made up of 15 amino acids. In germline, CDR1 is MNHNS, CDR2 SASEGT. CDR3 sequence reads: CASRDGTAMNTEAFF. DNA of the CDR3: TGTGCCAGCAGGGATGGGACAGCCATGAACACTGAAGCTTTCTTT.

The chain has TRBV19 and TRBJ2-5; 16 nucleotides align to TRBD2. V lost 6 bases to trimming and J lost 5 bases; unmatched junction nucleotides: 3. The CDR3 is 15 residues long. The germline CDR1 and CDR2 sequences are LNHDA and SQIVND (reference sequence). This CDR3 reads CASRGLAGGFETQYF. The DNA of the CDR3 is TGTGCCAGTAGGGGACTAGCGGGAGGGTTTGAGACCCAGTACTTC.

V usage is TRBV28 and J usage is TRBJ2-7; 7 nucleotides agree with TRBD2. Trimming cost V 6 bases and J 2 bases; bases outside gene matches: 7. Germline values: CDR1 MDHEN, CDR2 SYDVKM. The CDR3 is made up of 14 amino acids. Here the CDR3 DNA reads TGTGCCAGCAGCTCCCGGGGAGGGCCCTACGAGCAGTACTTC. It is translated as CASSSRGGPYEQYF.

J is TRBJ2-5 and V is TRBV7-2, with TRBD1 matching 10 bases. V shed 5 bases, J shed 5 bases, and the junction held 8 bases outside the gene matches. The germline V gene has CDR1 SGHTA and CDR2 FQGNSA. The CDR3 contains 15 residues. The DNA of the CDR3 is TGTGCCAGCAGCCCCGCGACAGGGGGCGGGGAGACCCAGTACTTC. Translated, it gives CASSPATGGGETQYF.

This chain connects TRBV18 to TRBJ2-7; possibly TRBD1 for D (6 bases). The germline V and J ends were trimmed by 5 bases and 1 base, with 12 bases remaining between them. This CDR3 region has 14 residues. Looked up from germline, CDR1 is KGHSH and CDR2 is LQKENI. In DNA form, the CDR3 reads TGTGCCAGCTCATCGGACAGTGTATCCTACGAGCAGTACTTC. Its translation is CASSSDSVSYEQYF.

The chain couples TRBV4-2 to TRBJ2-7; 11 bases are a match to TRBD1. This CDR3 region has 16 residues. Germline-derived CDR1 and CDR2 are LGHNA and YNFKEQ. J lost 3 bases, V lost 4 bases, and 8 bases had no gene match. The CDR3 region has the DNA TGTGCCAGCAGCCCCCTGCGAGGGACAGGGGGCTACGAGCAGTACTTC. Translated, it gives CASSPLRGTGGYEQYF.

Of note for this clone: This same CDR3 is encoded by further DNA sequences in the sample. The chain recombines TRBV7-2 with TRBJ1-5, with TRBD1 as a possible D gene (6 bases). Trimming removed 5 bases at V and 5 bases at J, with 10 bases between. The CDR3 is 13 amino acids. Germline values: CDR1 SGHTA, CDR2 FQGNSA. The CDR3 loop reads CASSRTAYQPQHF. The CDR3 bases are TGTGCCAGCAGCCGGACAGCTTATCAGCCCCAGCATTTT.

The chain carries TRBV11-1 and TRBJ2-1; 9 bases match TRBD2. The CDR3 runs to 17 residues. Germline V gene sequence: CDR1 SGHAT, CDR2 FQDESV (reference sequence). With 5 bases clipped from V and 5 bases from J, the junction kept 13 bases outside the gene matches. CDR3 nucleotides: TGTGCCAGCAGCATCGACCCCGGGACTAGCCTCAACAATGAGCAGTTCTTC. Its translation: CASSIDPGTSLNNEQFF.

The chain combines TRBV18 with TRBJ2-7; D is perhaps TRBD1 or TRBD2 (6 bases each). CDR3 length equals 18 residues. The V end was cut by 0 bases, the J end by 1 base, with 19 bases between. Germline CDR1 is KGHSH and CDR2 is LQKENI. In DNA, the CDR3 is TGTGCCAGCTCACCACCGGCAGGCGATCGGGGGCGGTCCTACGAGCAGTACTTC. This sequence encodes CASSPPAGDRGRSYEQYF.

The rearrangement joins TRBV6-5 to TRBJ1-5; 7 nucleotides align to TRBD1. With 6 bases clipped from V and 5 bases from J, the junction kept 10 bases outside the gene matches. Germline loops: CDR1 MNHEY, CDR2 SVGAGI. The CDR3 is made up of 15 amino acids. The CDR3 sequence: CASSLLRGQDQPQHF. The DNA for the CDR3 is TGTGCCAGCAGCCTCCTACGAGGACAGGATCAGCCCCAGCATTTT.

The J gene is TRBJ2-2, the V gene TRBV6-4; D is unresolved. The CDR3 spans 15 residues. V was trimmed by 3 bases and J by 6 bases, leaving 14 bases between them. Germline CDR1 reads MRHNA; CDR2 reads SNTAGT. Written as DNA, the CDR3 is TGTGCCAGCAGTGAAGCTTCAGGAGCCCCCGGGGAGCTGTTTTTT. Encoded protein: CASSEASGAPGELFF.

The V call is TRBV7-2, the J call TRBJ2-6; TRBD1 agrees at 7 bases. CDR1 and CDR2 (germline): SGHTA, FQGNSA. The length of the CDR3 is 16 residues. The V segment lost 5 bases and the J segment 0 bases; nucleotides outside the gene matches: 4. In DNA, the CDR3 is TGTGCCAGCAGCCGGGACAGCCACTCTGGGGCCAACGTCCTGACTTTC. This gives the protein CASSRDSHSGANVLTF.